The 5 T cell receptor beta chains below were found in one sample sequenced in a study of blood T cell repertoires in COVID-19. TCRdb keeps only in-frame clones here, not all; method: immunoSEQ multiplex PCR. The data show 250,000 to 300,000 clones, with over 75% seen just once and approximately 1% held by the top ten. The sequencing input was PBMCs or T cells enriched from blood (not recorded which). The source of these receptors is a woman aged 25 to 39 who had recovered from COVID-19.

The rearrangement joins TRBV5-6 to TRBJ2-1, with 7 nucleotides matching TRBD2. The CDR3 extends over 14 amino acids. The trim removed 2 bases at V and 9 bases at J, leaving 8 bases unmatched. Looked up from germline, CDR1 is SGHDT and CDR2 is YYEEEE. The CDR3 coding sequence is TGTGCCAGCAGCTTTGTGCCTCCTAGCGGTGAGCAGTTCTTC. This codes for CASSFVPPSGEQFF.

The genes are TRBV6-2 or TRBV6-3 and TRBJ2-1; 8 positions agree with TRBD1. The V gene end was trimmed by 5 bases and the J gene end by 0 bases; junction bases not matched to a gene: 3. CDR3 size: 15 residues. CDR1 is MNHEY, CDR2 SVGEGT, per germline. The CDR3 sequence is CASSHGTGSYNEQFF. Written as DNA, the CDR3 is TGTGCCAGCAGTCACGGGACAGGCTCCTACAATGAGCAGTTCTTC.

This rearrangement joins TRBV27 to TRBJ2-1; 7 nucleotides line up with TRBD2. J gave up 3 bases and V 3 bases, and 2 bases lay outside the gene matches. This CDR3 is 14 amino acids long. Germline V gene data show CDR1 as MNHEY and CDR2 as SMNVEV (reference sequence). The CDR3 nucleotides are TGTGCCAGCAGTTTGACTAGCCTCTACAATGAGCAGTTCTTC. It translates to CASSLTSLYNEQFF.

This chain links TRBV11-2 with TRBJ2-2; D is possibly TRBD2 (6 bases). Germline assignment: CDR1 SGHAT and CDR2 FQNNGV. The V and J ends lost 8 bases and 4 bases respectively, with 20 bases between them. The CDR3 spans 16 residues. The CDR3 DNA follows: TGTGCCAGCCCTCAAGGAGGAGGGGCCTTCACCGGGGAGCTGTTTTTT. Protein product: CASPQGGGAFTGELFF.

The chain recombines TRBV2 with TRBJ2-7; 12 bases line up with TRBD1. The germline V gene encodes CDR1 SNHLY and CDR2 FYNNEI. V dropped 8 bases and J dropped 5; count of bases not matched to a gene: 13. The CDR3 consists of 16 residues. The CDR3: CASHGTGGIRAHEQYF. CDR3 coding DNA: TGTGCCAGCCATGGGACAGGGGGCATTAGGGCCCACGAGCAGTACTTC.